The entry that follows covers one TCR beta chain sequence. What it recognizes is unknown. Germline V CDR1 and CDR2: SGHTA, FQGNSA. This CDR3 contains 14 residues. Deletions cut 5 bases from V and 3 bases from J, with 14 bases between. The sorted-subset replicate PCRs were given roughly 190 ng DNA, which is approximately 30,000 T cell genomes. Assay: immunoSEQ multiplex PCR; the TCRdb copy retains only in-frame clones and omits some. The sample carries over a million clones, about 84% recorded once. The record originates from a study of shared clonotypes between healthy human individuals. Study background: Plates per donor: three CD4 naive, three CD4 memory, two CD8 naive, one CD8 memory.

Study-level findings and limits: Researchers found naive subsets generally carried larger estimated richness than memory subsets. Collection of samples was limited to blood; tissue repertoires likely differ.

V is TRBV7-2 and J is TRBJ2-7; tentatively, D is TRBD1 (6 bases). Sequenced input: memory CD4+ T cells from PBMCs. Described subset: CD45RA-negative fraction. The TCR sequence derives from a man between 18 and 29 years old in good health. Some clones in this sample may be carry-over from other donors' samples. The CDR3 loop reads CASSAGWGHYEQYF. CDR3 nucleotides: TGTGCCAGCAGCGCAGGGTGGGGGCACTACGAGCAGTACTTC.